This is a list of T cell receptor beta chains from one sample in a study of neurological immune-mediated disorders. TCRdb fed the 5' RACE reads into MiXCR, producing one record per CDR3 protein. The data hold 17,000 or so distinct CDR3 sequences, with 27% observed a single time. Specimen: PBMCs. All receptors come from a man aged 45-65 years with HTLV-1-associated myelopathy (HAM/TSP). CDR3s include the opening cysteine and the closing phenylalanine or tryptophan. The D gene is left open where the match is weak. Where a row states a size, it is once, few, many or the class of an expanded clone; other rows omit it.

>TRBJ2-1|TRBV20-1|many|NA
CSARGQERGAFLHEQFF
TGCAGTGCTAGAGGTCAGGAGCGAGGCGCGTTCTTGCATGAGCAGTTCTTC
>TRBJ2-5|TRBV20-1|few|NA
CSAIPGFAKETQYF
TGCAGTGCTATCCCCGGATTTGCTAAAGAGACCCAGTACTTC
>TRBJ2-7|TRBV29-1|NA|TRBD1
CSVDGTGYEQYF
TGCAGCGTTGACGGGACAGGCTACGAGCAGTACTTC
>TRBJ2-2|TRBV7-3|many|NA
CASSLATGELFF
TGTGCCAGCAGCTTAGCCACCGGGGAGCTGTTTTTT
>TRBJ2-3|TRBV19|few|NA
CASSGPQGFVRDTQYF
TGTGCCAGTAGTGGGCCCCAGGGGTTTGTTCGAGATACGCAGTATTTT
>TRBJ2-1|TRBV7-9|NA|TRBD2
CASSLGFSGSSYNEQFF
TGTGCCAGCAGCTTGGGCTTTAGCGGGAGCTCCTACAATGAGCAGTTCTTC
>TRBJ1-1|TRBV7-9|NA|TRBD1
CASSFGGQGTEAFF
TGTGCCAGCAGCTTTGGGGGACAGGGAACTGAAGCTTTCTTT
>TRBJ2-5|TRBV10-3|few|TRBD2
CAISDPGTSGGETQYF
TGTGCCATCAGTGATCCCGGGACTAGCGGGGGTGAGACCCAGTACTTC
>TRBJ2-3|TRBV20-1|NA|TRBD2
CSARGGTSRDTQYF
TGCAGTGCTAGAGGGGGGACTAGCAGAGATACGCAGTATTTT
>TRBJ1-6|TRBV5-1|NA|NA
CASSLETWDNSPLHF
TGCGCCAGCAGCTTGGAGACCTGGGATAATTCACCCCTCCACTTT
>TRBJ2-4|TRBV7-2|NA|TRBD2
CASSLVLRTSGGAENIQYF
TGTGCCAGCAGCTTAGTTTTGAGGACTAGCGGGGGGGCCGAAAACATTCAGTACTTC
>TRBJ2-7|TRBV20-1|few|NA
CSASVAGTYEQYF
TGCAGTGCCTCGGTTGCGGGAACCTACGAGCAGTACTTC
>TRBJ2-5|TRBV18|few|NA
CASSPPRDLRGPQYF
TGTGCCAGCTCACCACCACGAGACCTAAGGGGACCCCAGTACTTC
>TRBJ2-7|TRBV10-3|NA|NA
CAIMEGSNYEQYF
TGTGCCATCATGGAGGGATCCAACTACGAGCAGTACTTC
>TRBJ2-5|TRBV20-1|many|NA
CSARVGGGVETQYF
TGCAGTGCTAGGGTGGGAGGAGGGGTAGAGACCCAGTACTTC
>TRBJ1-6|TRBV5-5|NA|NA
CASSDPRGYNSPLHF
TGTGCCAGCTCGGACCCGCGGGGATATAATTCACCCCTCCACTTT
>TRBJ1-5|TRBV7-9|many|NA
CASSSLPGQPQHF
TGTGCCAGCAGCTCCCTCCCGGGCCAGCCCCAGCATTTT
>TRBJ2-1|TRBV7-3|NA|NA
CASSARGPYNEQFF
TGTGCCAGCAGCGCTAGGGGCCCCTACAATGAGCAGTTCTTC
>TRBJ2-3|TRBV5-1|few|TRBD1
CASSLWDRGRNTDTQYF
TGCGCCAGCAGCTTGTGGGACAGGGGGCGGAACACAGATACGCAGTATTTT
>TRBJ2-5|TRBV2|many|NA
CASRVNLAQETQYF
TGTGCCAGCAGGGTGAATTTGGCACAAGAGACCCAGTACTTC
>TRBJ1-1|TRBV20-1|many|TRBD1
CSARPWTGENTEAFF
TGCAGTGCTCGCCCCTGGACAGGAGAGAACACTGAAGCTTTCTTT
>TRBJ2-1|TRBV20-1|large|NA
CSADPEESSYNEQFF
TGCAGTGCTGACCCTGAGGAGAGCTCCTACAATGAGCAGTTCTTC
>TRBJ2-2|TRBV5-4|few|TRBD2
CASSLGLAGTNTGELFF
TGTGCCAGCAGCTTGGGACTAGCGGGGACGAACACCGGGGAGCTGTTTTTT
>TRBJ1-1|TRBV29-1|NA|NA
CSVPGGSSNTEAFF
TGCAGCGTTCCCGGGGGCAGCTCGAACACTGAAGCTTTCTTT
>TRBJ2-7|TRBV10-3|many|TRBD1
CAISADRGPYEQYF
TGTGCCATCAGTGCGGACAGGGGGCCCTACGAGCAGTACTTC
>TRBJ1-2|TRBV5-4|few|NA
CASSSRDFDNYGYTF
TGTGCCAGCAGCTCCCGGGACTTCGATAACTATGGCTACACCTTC
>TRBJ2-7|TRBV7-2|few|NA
CASSFEGSAYEQYF
TGTGCCAGCAGCTTCGAGGGCTCGGCCTACGAGCAGTACTTC
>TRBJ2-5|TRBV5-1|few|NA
CASSLGQSTAQYF
TGCGCCAGCAGCTTGGGACAAAGCACGGCCCAGTACTTC
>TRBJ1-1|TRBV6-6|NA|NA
CASSYPSQGRGVNTEAFF
TGTGCCAGCAGTTACCCATCACAGGGTCGGGGTGTGAACACTGAAGCTTTCTTT
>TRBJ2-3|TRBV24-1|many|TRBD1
CATSDRGQGKDTQYF
TGTGCCACCAGTGACCGGGGACAGGGGAAAGATACGCAGTATTTT
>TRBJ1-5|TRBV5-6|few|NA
CASSPAMGEVNQPQHF
TGTGCCAGCAGCCCAGCCATGGGGGAGGTAAATCAGCCCCAGCATTTT
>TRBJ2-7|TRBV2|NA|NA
CASSEDPLAGDYEQYF
TGTGCCAGCAGTGAAGACCCCCTGGCAGGTGATTACGAGCAGTACTTC
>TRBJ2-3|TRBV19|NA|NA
CASSIYRGSGDTQYF
TGTGCCAGTAGTATTTATCGGGGGAGTGGAGATACGCAGTATTTT
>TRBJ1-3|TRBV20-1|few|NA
CSARPRRGSGNTIYF
TGCAGTGCTAGGCCGAGAAGGGGCTCTGGAAACACCATATATTTT
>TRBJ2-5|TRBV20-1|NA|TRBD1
CSAKAGQGGETQYF
TGCAGTGCCAAAGCCGGACAGGGCGGTGAGACCCAGTACTTC
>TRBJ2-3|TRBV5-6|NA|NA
CASSWGAADTQYF
TGTGCCAGCAGCTGGGGGGCGGCGGATACGCAGTATTTT
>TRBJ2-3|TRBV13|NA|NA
CASSLSPGTDTQYF
TGTGCCAGCAGCTTAAGCCCGGGCACAGATACGCAGTATTTT
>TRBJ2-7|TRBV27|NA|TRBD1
CASSSLRTGDEQYF
TGTGCCAGCAGTTCTCTACGGACAGGGGACGAGCAGTACTTC
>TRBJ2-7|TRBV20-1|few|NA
CSARDLLAEQYF
TGCAGTGCTAGAGATCTACTAGCAGAGCAGTACTTC
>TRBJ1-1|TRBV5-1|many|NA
CASSVRGAEAFF
TGCGCCAGCAGCGTCCGGGGGGCTGAAGCTTTCTTT
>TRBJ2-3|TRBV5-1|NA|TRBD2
CASSLVGTRSNTDTQYF
TGCGCCAGCAGCTTGGTCGGGACTAGATCTAACACAGATACGCAGTATTTT
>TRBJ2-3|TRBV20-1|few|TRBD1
CSATTRTGADTQYF
TGCAGTGCTACTACCCGGACAGGGGCAGATACGCAGTATTTT
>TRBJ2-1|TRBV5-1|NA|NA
CASSFLGAGSYNEQFF
TGCGCCAGCAGCTTTCTGGGGGCAGGTTCCTACAATGAGCAGTTCTTC
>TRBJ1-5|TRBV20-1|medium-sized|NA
CSARRSGDDNQPQHF
TGCAGTGCTAGGAGGTCAGGGGACGACAATCAGCCCCAGCATTTT